One sample yielded the 30 T cell receptor beta chains listed below, sequenced in a study of technical replicates of blood from a few donors. Using immunoSEQ multiplex PCR, the repertoire was profiled, and TCRdb retains in-frame clones only, with some absent. The sample lists tens of thousands of clones, approximately 89% seen once, with roughly 0.38% in the top ten. The source material was T cells isolated from PBMCs. These receptors came from a human donor in good health.

The chain carries TRBV19 and TRBJ2-1; 15 positions match TRBD2. CDR1 and CDR2 (germline): LNHDA, SQIVND (reference sequence). There are 16 residues in the CDR3. Trimming cost V 5 bases and J 10 bases; bases outside gene matches: 9. CDR3 bases: TGTGCCAGTAGTCTGCCGGGACTAGCGGGAGGTGAAGAGCAGTTCTTC. Translated, it gives CASSLPGLAGGEEQFF.

This sequence joins TRBV7-6 and TRBJ2-7, with D unclear. CDR1 and CDR2 from the germline V gene are SGHVS and FNYEAQ. Trimming took 1 base from V and 7 from J, leaving 11 bases between them. The CDR3 is 13 residues long. CDR3: CASSLEKKLEQYF. CDR3 DNA sequence: TGTGCCAGCAGCTTAGAAAAAAAGCTGGAGCAGTACTTC.

The V call is TRBV29-1, the J call TRBJ2-1; D remains ambiguous. Germline V gives CDR1 SQVTM, CDR2 ANQGSEA. The CDR3 spans 15 residues. The V end lost 1 base, the J end lost 3 bases, and 13 bases lay between the germline ends. The CDR3 DNA follows: TGCAGCGTTGAAGGAGAGGAAGATAACTACAATGAGCAGTTCTTC. Translated, it gives CSVEGEEDNYNEQFF.

This chain joins TRBV7-3 and TRBJ1-1; tentative D call: TRBD1 (6 bases). The CDR3 loop spans 20 amino acids. V was pared by 4 bases and J by 0 bases, with 27 bases between. In germline, CDR1 is SGHTA, CDR2 FQGTGA. The CDR3 here is CASSSLRTGTPFVLNTEAFF. The CDR3 nucleotides read TGTGCCAGCAGCTCCCTTCGCACAGGGACCCCGTTTGTTTTGAACACTGAAGCTTTCTTT.

This clone was counted a few times. This chain connects TRBV7-9 to TRBJ1-1, with 9 positions matching TRBD1. The V gene's germline CDR1 is SEHNR and CDR2 FQNEAQ (reference sequence). This CDR3 has 14 residues. With V trimmed by 4 bases and J by 1 base, 1 base remained unmatched. CDR3 residues: CASSSGQGNTEAFF. CDR3 nucleotide sequence: TGTGCCAGCAGCTCGGGACAGGGGAACACTGAAGCTTTCTTT. The complete variable domain, with remaining parts taken from reference TRBV7-9 and TRBJ1-1, reads DTGVSQNPRHKITKRGQNVTFRCDPISEHNRLYWYRQTLGQGPEFLTYFQNEAQLEKSRLLSDRFSAERPKGSFSTLEIQRTEQGDSAMYLCASSSGQGNTEAFFGQGTRLTVV.

The chain joins TRBV5-1 to TRBJ1-1, with 7 bases identical to TRBD1. J gave up 0 bases and V 4 bases, and 3 bases lay outside the gene matches. The CDR3 extends over 14 amino acids. Germline loops: CDR1 SGHRS, CDR2 YFSETQ. The CDR3 DNA follows: TGCGCCAGCAGCGGGGGACAGTTGAACACTGAAGCTTTCTTT. It specifies CASSGGQLNTEAFF. Based on the CDR3 plus reference TRBV5-1 and TRBJ1-1, the full variable domain is KAGVTQTPRYLIKTRGQQVTLSCSPISGHRSVSWYQQTPGQGLQFLFEYFSETQRNKGNFPGRFSGRQFSNSRSEMNVSTLELGDSALYLCASSGGQLNTEAFFGQGTRLTVV.

V usage is TRBV6-5 and J usage is TRBJ2-1, with 8 bases fitting TRBD2. The ends lost 6 bases at V and 9 bases at J; junction bases unmatched: 10. The germline V gene has CDR1 MNHEY and CDR2 SVGAGI. The CDR3 is made up of 14 amino acids. The CDR3 DNA is TGTGCCAGCAGCCTTACAGCGGGAGTTGGTGAGCAGTTCTTC. Translated: CASSLTAGVGEQFF.

CDR3 DNA: TGTGCCAGCAGTCCGACTAGCACTTTCACAGATACGCAGTATTTT. Translated: CASSPTSTFTDTQYF. The gene calls are TRBV28 and TRBJ2-3; 7 bases are shared with TRBD2. Germline CDR1 is MDHEN and CDR2 is SYDVKM. V lost 5 bases to trimming and J lost 2 bases; unmatched junction nucleotides: 7. CDR3 size: 15 residues.

V gene TRBV4-1 combines with J gene TRBJ1-5; D call uncertain. Germline V lookup: CDR1 MGHRA, CDR2 YSYEKL. Deletions cut 9 bases from V and 0 bases from J, with 18 bases between. The CDR3 extends over 16 amino acids. In DNA form, the CDR3 reads TGCGCCAGTCGCCGAACTAACACGGATAGCAATCAGCCCCAGCATTTT. Its protein product is CASRRTNTDSNQPQHF.

The chain joins TRBV4-2 to TRBJ2-5; 10 bases match TRBD2. V was pared by 3 bases and J by 3 bases, with 4 bases of the junction left unmatched. The germline V gene encodes CDR1 LGHNA and CDR2 YNFKEQ. This CDR3 has 15 amino acids. CDR3 amino acids: CASSQDGLAEETQYF. The DNA for the CDR3 is TGTGCCAGCAGCCAGGATGGACTAGCGGAAGAGACCCAGTACTTC.

The CDR3 sequence: CASSLGTGKHGYTF. CDR3 coding DNA: TGCGCCAGCAGCTTAGGGACAGGGAAGCATGGCTACACCTTC. The chain links TRBV5-1 to TRBJ1-2, with 9 nucleotides matching TRBD1. Germline V gives CDR1 SGHRS, CDR2 YFSETQ. V was clipped by 2 bases and J by 6 bases; unmatched bases: 5. The CDR3 sequence is 14 residues long.

The V call is TRBV28, the J call TRBJ1-2; the D gene is possibly TRBD1 (5 bases). V was pared by 2 bases and J by 8 bases, with 15 bases between. Germline lookup yields CDR1 MDHEN and CDR2 SYDVKM. The CDR3 covers 14 residues. The CDR3 reads CASSLSASGVGYTF. The CDR3 DNA follows: TGTGCCAGCAGTTTAAGTGCTTCGGGGGTAGGCTACACCTTC.

The chain combines TRBV11-2 with TRBJ1-1; D perhaps matches TRBD1 (6 bases). The CDR3 spans 18 residues. Germline V CDR1 and CDR2: SGHAT, FQNNGV. Trimming stripped 3 bases from V and 11 bases from J, with 31 bases between. The CDR3 region is CASSFIFGGARSYQGAFF. The CDR3 DNA follows: TGTGCCAGCAGCTTTATCTTCGGGGGGGCGCGTTCCTACCAGGGGGCTTTCTTT.

The chain has TRBV4-3 and TRBJ1-5; no clear D. The CDR3 consists of 18 residues. CDR1 and CDR2 from the germline V gene are LGHNA and YSLEER. Trimming removed 0 bases from V and 1 base from J, with 16 bases in between. The CDR3 DNA reads as TGCGCCAGCAGCCAAGAAATTCCGGTTTTACTGAGCAATCAGCCCCAGCATTTT. This encodes CASSQEIPVLLSNQPQHF.

With regard to this clone: The sample contains more than one DNA sequence encoding this CDR3. CDR3 DNA sequence: TGTGCCAGCAGCCAGGGGGGCTCCTACGAGCAGTACTTC. Its protein product is CASSQGGSYEQYF. The chain employs TRBV14 and TRBJ2-7; tentative D call: TRBD2 (6 bases). This CDR3 is built from 13 residues. Trimming pared 3 bases from V and 0 bases from J, leaving 6 bases between. The germline V gene encodes CDR1 SGHDN and CDR2 FVKESK.

The chain uses TRBV27 and TRBJ2-1, with 10 bases that match TRBD2. The germline V gene encodes CDR1 MNHEY and CDR2 SMNVEV (reference sequence). V dropped 5 bases and J dropped 9; count of bases not matched to a gene: 7. The CDR3 covers 14 residues. CDR3 sequence: CASSPSGRVGEQFF. The CDR3 nucleotides are TGTGCCAGCAGTCCTAGCGGGAGAGTCGGTGAGCAGTTCTTC.

J is TRBJ2-1 and V is TRBV6-5, with D uncertain. Germline CDR1 is MNHEY and CDR2 is SVGAGI. V shed 5 bases and J shed 6 bases, with 5 bases lying between them. The CDR3 contains 11 residues. Here the CDR3 DNA reads TGTGCCAGCAGTAGAGCCAATGAGCAGTTCTTC. Residues: CASSRANEQFF.

The chain links TRBV27 to TRBJ1-2; D unresolved. This CDR3 comprises 11 residues. Germline V gene data show CDR1 as MNHEY and CDR2 as SMNVEV (reference sequence). Trimming removed 6 bases at V and 8 bases at J, with 10 bases between. CDR3 sequence (DNA): TGTGCCAGCAGCAGAGGAACGGGCTACACCTTC. Its protein product is CASSRGTGYTF.

J is TRBJ2-4 and V is TRBV5-1; 10 bases agree with TRBD1. The germline V gene encodes CDR1 SGHRS and CDR2 YFSETQ. The CDR3 spans 16 residues. The ends lost 5 bases at V and 6 bases at J; junction bases unmatched: 11. CDR3 region: CASSSRQGAYINIQYF. The CDR3 nucleotides are TGCGCCAGCAGTTCAAGACAGGGGGCCTATATAAACATTCAGTACTTC.

This clone was detected a few times. The V and J genes are TRBV2 and TRBJ1-1; perhaps TRBD1 as D (6 bases). The CDR3 runs 15 residues. V lost 4 bases, J lost 3 bases, and 15 bases lay in between. Germline lookup yields CDR1 SNHLY and CDR2 FYNNEI. The CDR3 bases are TGTGCCAGCAGTGGACCCGAGGGGGGGGACACTGAAGCTTTCTTT. Its translation: CASSGPEGGDTEAFF.

The chain combines TRBV9 with TRBJ2-7; TRBD2 agrees at 8 bases. CDR1 SGDLS and CDR2 YYNGEE come from the germline V gene. This CDR3 spans 14 amino acids. Trimming removed 7 bases from V and 3 bases from J; junction bases left unmatched: 9. CDR3 sequence: CASARGGANYEQYF. The CDR3 region has the DNA TGTGCCAGCGCCCGGGGGGGAGCGAACTACGAGCAGTACTTC.

The genes are TRBV27 and TRBJ2-3, with D tentatively TRBD2 (5 bases). The CDR3 is 16 residues long. Trimming removed 5 bases at V and 4 bases at J, with 19 bases between. Germline V gene data show CDR1 as MNHEY and CDR2 as SMNVEV (reference sequence). Here the CDR3 DNA reads TGTGCCAGCAGTCGAGCCGTCCGGGAACTCCCAGATACGCAGTATTTT. The encoded protein is CASSRAVRELPDTQYF.

This chain joins TRBV6-1 and TRBJ1-3; unclear D gene. V lost 6 bases to trimming and J lost 4 bases, with 16 bases between them. The CDR3 loop spans 15 amino acids. From germline, CDR1 is MNHNS and CDR2 SASEGT. In DNA form, the CDR3 reads TGTGCCAGCAGAGACTTACAAGTCTCCGGAAACACCATATATTTT. This codes for CASRDLQVSGNTIYF.

The chain links TRBV19 to TRBJ1-5; D is uncertain. V was shortened by 7 bases and J by 0 bases, with 13 bases between the two germline ends. The CDR3 has 15 amino acids. Germline V gene sequence: CDR1 LNHDA, CDR2 SQIVND (reference sequence). The CDR3: CASTVGMNSNQPQHF. CDR3 nucleotide sequence: TGTGCCAGTACCGTGGGCATGAATAGCAATCAGCCCCAGCATTTT.

The rearrangement links TRBV30 to TRBJ1-3; D unclear. The CDR3 sequence is 14 residues long. The V end lost 3 bases, the J end lost 0 bases, and 9 bases lay between the germline ends. CDR1 and CDR2 (germline): GTSNPN, SVGIG (reference sequence). CDR3 nucleotides: TGTGCCTGGAGGCGGGGTGGCTCTGGAAACACCATATATTTT. Protein product: CAWRRGGSGNTIYF.

The rearrangement links TRBV14 to TRBJ1-2; 10 bases are shared with TRBD1. Germline V gives CDR1 SGHDN, CDR2 FVKESK. CDR3 size: 14 residues. Trimming cost V 2 bases and J 8 bases; bases outside gene matches: 5. The CDR3 DNA follows: TGTGCCAGCAGCCAATCGGGACAGGGGCACGGCTACACCTTC. Translation: CASSQSGQGHGYTF.

The chain employs TRBV6-5 and TRBJ1-1; D unresolved. V lost 3 bases, J lost 0 bases, and 8 bases lay in between. The length of the CDR3 is 14 residues. From germline, CDR1 is MNHEY and CDR2 SVGAGI. As DNA, the CDR3 is TGTGCCAGCAGTTATACACCTGTGAACACTGAAGCTTTCTTT. Translating gives CASSYTPVNTEAFF.

The V gene is TRBV7-9, the J gene TRBJ1-2, with D perhaps matching TRBD1 (6 bases). Germline assignment: CDR1 SEHNR and CDR2 FQNEAQ (reference sequence). The CDR3 has 13 amino acids. The V and J ends lost 4 bases and 4 bases respectively, with 10 bases between them. CDR3 nucleotides: TGTGCCAGCAGCTCAGGACAGCTCTATGGCTACACCTTC. The encoded protein is CASSSGQLYGYTF.

The chain recombines TRBV7-8 with TRBJ2-7; the match to TRBD1 covers 9 bases. J was trimmed by 3 bases and V by 6 bases; bases with no gene match: 15. Germline V CDR1 and CDR2: SGHVS, FQNEAQ. CDR3 length equals 17 residues. CDR3 sequence: CASSQILPGQGYYEQYF. The CDR3 coding sequence is TGTGCCAGCAGTCAGATCTTACCGGGACAGGGTTACTACGAGCAGTACTTC.

The chain links TRBV18 to TRBJ2-3; maybe TRBD2 (5 bases). The CDR3 is 14 residues long. CDR1 and CDR2 (germline): KGHSH, LQKENI. V lost 3 bases to trimming and J lost 2 bases, with 9 bases between them. CDR3 nucleotides: TGTGCCAGCTCACCTGGAGGTACCACAGATACGCAGTATTTT. Protein sequence: CASSPGGTTDTQYF.